This TCR beta chain was recorded in a study of cytomegalovirus exposure and HLA in healthy donors. About this clone itself: As yet, its antigen is unknown.

Broader study findings: Rare TCR sequences dominated, though some public TCRs recurred in many donors. CMV antigen specificity was confirmed in vitro for three CMV-associated chains. According to an earlier analysis, most TCR beta V segments yielded productive rearrangements about 90% or about 30% of the time.

The PCR contained 60 Vbeta and 13 Jbeta primers. Original data processing: Approximately 86 million unique TCR beta chains, roughly 11 million shared, were counted in a later analysis. Clones were read by immunoSEQ multiplex PCR, and TCRdb kept only the in-frame ones, dropping some. V and J calls and clone size come straight from that table; D and trimming were deduced from the DNA. The table includes tens of thousands of clones, about three quarters detected once. From germline, CDR1 is LNHDA and CDR2 SQIVND (reference sequence). The CDR3 contains 13 residues. Losses at the gene ends were 5 bases for V and 6 bases for J; bases not matched to a gene: 5.

The sample taken for sequencing was PBMCs. This TCR derives from a male donor in good health and CMV-seropositive. This rearrangement joins TRBV19 to TRBJ2-7; 9 bases match TRBD1. In DNA, the CDR3 is TGTGCCAGTAGTCTAGGACAGGGGCTCGAGCAGTACTTC. This codes for CASSLGQGLEQYF.